The entry below describes one TCR beta chain. This sample is drawn from a study of blood T cell repertoires in COVID-19. Study-wide context: Material from acute and convalescent COVID-19 was sourced from the United States, Italy and Spain. Sample material is recorded as cDNA or gDNA derived from T cells, B-cell-depleted T cells, or PBMCs.

Germline values: CDR1 MDHEN, CDR2 SYDVKM. This CDR3 has 16 amino acids. After removal of 2 bases from V and 4 bases from J, the junction contained 6 bases not matched to a gene. In the authors' workflow: For nucleated cells, counts were estimated from reference gene primer amplification. Produced via immunoSEQ multiplex PCR; TCRdb's table is partial and in-frame only. Clone size and the V and J calls come from that table; the DNA yielded D and trimming. The table records roughly 100,000 clones, about 82% of them present only once. Followed longitudinally, the Seattle patients had been enrolled during active infection.

This sequence originates from a man older than 75 with COVID-19, enrolled during active disease. Sequencing used peripheral blood. V is TRBV28 and J is TRBJ1-5; TRBD1 aligns across 9 bases. The CDR3 reads CASSLPPGQGNQPQHF. The CDR3, as DNA: TGTGCCAGCAGTTTACCTCCGGGACAGGGAAATCAGCCCCAGCATTTT.